This T cell receptor beta chain appears in the sequencing data of a study of blood T cell repertoires in COVID-19. For the study at large: COVID-19 samples from acute and convalescent phases originated in the United States, Italy and Spain.

The method was immunoSEQ multiplex PCR; TCRdb's version includes in-frame clones alone and lacks a portion of them. The sample carries about 52,000 clones, approximately 91% recorded once. V lost 6 bases and J 2 bases, leaving 11 bases between the germline ends. CDR3 size: 14 residues. Germline V gene lookup returns CDR1 SNHLY and CDR2 FYNNEI. This clonotype originated in a man aged 50 to 59 with active COVID-19. Sequenced: peripheral blood. The chain carries TRBV2 and TRBJ1-3, with a tentative D call TRBD1 (6 bases). The CDR3 region is CASSSGATGNTIYF. DNA of the CDR3: TGTGCCAGCAGCTCAGGGGCGACTGGAAACACCATATATTTT.